Each of the 23 T cell receptor beta chains below was sequenced from the same sample in a study of blood T cell repertoires in COVID-19. Assay: immunoSEQ multiplex PCR; the TCRdb copy retains only in-frame clones and omits some. Among 240,000 or so clones listed, about nine tenths were seen once. Sequencing was done on a sample of peripheral blood. Receptors were obtained from a man in his sixties with acute or convalescent COVID-19.

The chain combines TRBV9 with TRBJ2-3; 7 positions agree with TRBD2. V dropped 1 base and J dropped 5; count of bases not matched to a gene: 7. Germline V lookup: CDR1 SGDLS, CDR2 YYNGEE. The CDR3 is made up of 15 amino acids. The CDR3 nucleotides are TGTGCCAGCAGCGTACGGGCGGGAGCAGGAGATACGCAGTATTTT. The encoded protein is CASSVRAGAGDTQYF.

This clone appeared a single time. The chain links TRBV5-1 to TRBJ1-5; D is possibly TRBD1 (5 bases). CDR1 is SGHRS, CDR2 YFSETQ, per germline. CDR3 length: 15 amino acids. Trimming shortened V by 1 base and J by 5 bases, and 13 bases separated the two germline ends. The CDR3 DNA sequence: TGCGCCAGCAGCTTGTCGGGTATAGGGGATCAGCCCCAGCATTTT. Its protein is CASSLSGIGDQPQHF.

The J gene is TRBJ2-1, the V gene TRBV7-6, with D maybe TRBD2 (7 bases). Germline CDR1 SGHVS, CDR2 FNYEAQ. The CDR3 is 15 residues long. The V end was cut by 1 base, the J end by 5 bases, with 12 bases between. Here the CDR3 reads CASSLEGGVNNEQFF. The CDR3 nucleotides are TGTGCCAGCAGCTTAGAAGGGGGGGTGAACAATGAGCAGTTCTTC.

V and J are TRBV30 and TRBJ1-6; TRBD1 agrees at 10 bases. CDR1 and CDR2 (germline): GTSNPN, SVGIG (reference sequence). The CDR3 sequence is 13 residues long. V dropped 4 bases and J dropped 8; count of bases not matched to a gene: 2. The CDR3 spells CAWMGQGYSPLHF. The CDR3, as DNA: TGTGCCTGGATGGGACAGGGGTATTCACCCCTCCACTTT.

To note about this clone: The germline gene is not matched at one end of the junction; a read error may be the cause. The chain recombines TRBV7-7 with TRBJ2-5, with 10 bases lining up with TRBD2. CDR3 length: 14 residues. Germline CDR1 is SSHAT and CDR2 is FNYEAQ (reference sequence). The DNA of the CDR3 is TGTGCTAGCAGCCCAGCGGGGGGGCGAGAGACCCAGTACTTC. Protein: CASSPAGGRETQYF.

The rearrangement links TRBV28 to TRBJ1-1; no firm D call. Germline V gives CDR1 MDHEN, CDR2 SYDVKM. The V gene lost 3 bases and the J gene lost 3 bases, with 8 bases spanning the gap. The CDR3 loop spans 13 amino acids. This CDR3 reads CASSFRSYTEAFF. CDR3 sequence (DNA): TGTGCCAGCAGTTTTCGGTCGTACACTGAAGCTTTCTTT.

This sequence joins TRBV2 and TRBJ2-7; 8 bases map to TRBD1. The V gene's germline CDR1 is SNHLY and CDR2 FYNNEI. The V segment lost 6 bases and the J segment 6 bases; nucleotides outside the gene matches: 7. The CDR3 extends over 13 amino acids. Here the CDR3 reads CASRGRGQGEQYF. Here the CDR3 DNA reads TGTGCCAGCAGGGGCAGGGGGCAGGGCGAGCAGTACTTC.

The V and J genes are TRBV24-1 and TRBJ2-7; a possible D gene is TRBD1 (5 bases). This CDR3 has 11 amino acids. Germline CDR1 is KGHDR and CDR2 is SFDVKD. V was cut by 7 bases and J by 7 bases, with 10 bases left in between. Here the CDR3 DNA reads TGTGCCACCAGCGACAGCCGGGAGCAGTACTTC. Residues: CATSDSREQYF.

For the CDR3, the DNA is TGTGCCAGCAGCCGGACTAGCGGGAGGAACACCGGGGAGCTGTTTTTT. Translated, it gives CASSRTSGRNTGELFF. V usage is TRBV6-2 or TRBV6-3 and J usage is TRBJ2-2, with 13 bases matching TRBD2. CDR3 length equals 16 residues. The germline V gene encodes CDR1 MNHEY and CDR2 SVGEGT. V trimming: 6 bases; J trimming: 1 base; junction bases outside the gene matches: 2.

This clone has only a few counts. The CDR3 here is CASSLAGSETQYF. CDR3 sequence (DNA): TGTGCCAGCAGTTTAGCCGGGTCAGAGACCCAGTACTTC. The chain joins TRBV28 to TRBJ2-5, with unresolved D. The CDR3 totals 13 residues. Per germline, CDR1 MDHEN and CDR2 SYDVKM. V was cut by 2 bases and J by 4 bases, with 8 bases left in between.

J is TRBJ1-5 and V is TRBV11-2, with D unresolved. The germline V gene has CDR1 SGHAT and CDR2 FQNNGV. This CDR3 has 17 amino acids. V lost 5 bases and J lost 1, with 18 bases in between. The CDR3 sequence: CASSPRPRVMSNQPQHF. CDR3 sequence (DNA): TGTGCCAGCAGCCCCCGCCCACGGGTAATGAGCAATCAGCCCCAGCATTTT. Variable domain in full (rest from reference TRBV11-2 and TRBJ1-5): EAGVAQSPRYKIIEKRQSVAFWCNPISGHATLYWYQQILGQGPKLLIQFQNNGVVDDSQLPKDRFSAERLKGVDSTLKIQPAKLEDSAVYLCASSPRPRVMSNQPQHFGDGTRLSIL.

V and J are TRBV5-1 and TRBJ2-7; 10 bases fit TRBD2. CDR1 is SGHRS, CDR2 YFSETQ, per germline. V gave up 0 bases and J gave up 4 bases; unmatched junction bases: 7. This CDR3 spans 16 amino acids. This chain's CDR3 is CASSLGPLAGMYEQYF. CDR3 nucleotides: TGCGCCAGCAGCTTGGGCCCACTAGCGGGAATGTACGAGCAGTACTTC. Variable domain in full (rest from reference TRBV5-1 and TRBJ2-7): KAGVTQTPRYLIKTRGQQVTLSCSPISGHRSVSWYQQTPGQGLQFLFEYFSETQRNKGNFPGRFSGRQFSNSRSEMNVSTLELGDSALYLCASSLGPLAGMYEQYFGPGTRLTVT.

This rearrangement joins TRBV18 to TRBJ2-3; the match to TRBD1 covers 8 bases. V was clipped by 5 bases and J by 2 bases; unmatched bases: 6. CDR1 is KGHSH and CDR2 is LQKENI in the germline V gene. CDR3 length: 15 residues. The CDR3 sequence: CASSFGQGPTDTQYF. The CDR3 bases are TGTGCCAGCTCATTTGGACAGGGACCCACAGATACGCAGTATTTT.

This rearrangement joins TRBV7-3 to TRBJ2-3, with a weak D call TRBD1 (6 bases). V lost 6 bases and J lost 2, with 9 bases in between. The CDR3 extends over 13 amino acids. Germline V gene sequence: CDR1 SGHTA, CDR2 FQGTGA. CDR3 bases: TGTGCCAGCAGTGGACAGACCACAGATACGCAGTATTTT. Translating it yields CASSGQTTDTQYF.

The rearrangement joins TRBV5-6 to TRBJ2-1; a weak D match, TRBD2 (6 bases). The CDR3 has 14 residues. V was trimmed by 0 bases and J by 7 bases, leaving 11 bases between them. CDR1 and CDR2 (germline): SGHDT, YYEEEE. CDR3 bases: TGTGCCAGCAGCTTGGTTGTGAGCGGGAATGAGCAGTTCTTC. Protein: CASSLVVSGNEQFF.

This rearrangement joins TRBV2 to TRBJ2-5; D possibly corresponds to TRBD2 (6 bases). V was pared by 8 bases and J by 3 bases, with 13 bases between. The CDR3 has 13 amino acids. Per the germline V gene, CDR1 is SNHLY and CDR2 is FYNNEI. CDR3 residues: CASSGVNKETQYF. CDR3 nucleotides: TGTGCCAGCTCGGGGGTTAATAAAGAGACCCAGTACTTC.

The V and J genes are TRBV28 and TRBJ1-2, with a possible D match to TRBD1 (6 bases). CDR3 length: 15 amino acids. Germline CDR1 MDHEN, CDR2 SYDVKM. V was clipped by 6 bases and J by 1 base, with 15 bases between them. The CDR3 DNA reads as TGTGCCAGCAGCCTTGGGGGAGGGGGTAACTATGGCTACACCTTC. It codes for CASSLGGGGNYGYTF.

The chain recombines TRBV6-6 with TRBJ2-1; 7 positions match TRBD2. V lost 7 bases to trimming and J lost 1 base; unmatched junction nucleotides: 10. Germline lookup yields CDR1 MNHNY and CDR2 SVGAGI (reference sequence). This CDR3 has 16 amino acids. CDR3 DNA sequence: TGTGCCAGCACCCAAGGGAGGGAGAGGTCCTACAATGAGCAGTTCTTC. Its protein product is CASTQGRERSYNEQFF.

The chain combines TRBV27 with TRBJ1-1, with D possibly matching TRBD1 (6 bases). There are 12 residues in the CDR3. V was trimmed by 6 bases and J by 3 bases, leaving 8 bases between them. From germline, CDR1 is MNHEY and CDR2 SMNVEV (reference sequence). CDR3 amino acids: CASRYRDTEAFF. In nucleotides, the CDR3 is TGTGCCAGCAGATACAGGGACACTGAAGCTTTCTTT.

V is TRBV2 and J is TRBJ1-5; 7 bases match TRBD1. Germline trimming cut 6 bases from V and 4 bases from J; bases unmatched to any gene: 9. CDR3 size: 15 residues. Germline loops: CDR1 SNHLY, CDR2 FYNNEI. The CDR3 coding sequence is TGTGCCAGCAGCTCGAGTCCGACAGGGAATCAGCCCCAGCATTTT. Translated, it gives CASSSSPTGNQPQHF. Full variable domain (remainder filled in from reference TRBV2 and TRBJ1-5): EPEVTQTPSHQVTQMGQEVILRCVPISNHLYFYWYRQILGQKVEFLVSFYNNEISEKSEIFDDQFSVERPDGSNFTLKIRSTKLEDSAMYFCASSSSPTGNQPQHFGDGTRLSIL.

The rearrangement links TRBV6-4 to TRBJ2-3; D might be TRBD2 (5 bases). Trimming removed 3 bases from V and 0 bases from J, with 10 bases in between. Looked up from germline, CDR1 is MRHNA and CDR2 is SNTAGT. The length of the CDR3 is 15 residues. This CDR3 reads CASSEEEASTDTQYF. The CDR3 nucleotides are TGTGCCAGCAGTGAGGAGGAGGCGAGCACAGATACGCAGTATTTT.

V is TRBV7-9 and J is TRBJ2-5; D gene unclear. Germline CDR1 and CDR2: SEHNR and FQNEAQ (reference sequence). The germline V and J ends were trimmed by 2 bases and 4 bases, with 8 bases remaining between them. This CDR3 spans 13 amino acids. DNA for the CDR3: TGTGCCAGCAGCTTAAGACTCCGAGAGACCCAGTACTTC. It encodes CASSLRLRETQYF.

This clone was counted once. This chain uses TRBV6-6 with TRBJ2-2, with D possibly TRBD1 on 6 matching bases. V was trimmed by 2 bases and J by 0 bases, leaving 10 bases between them. The V gene's germline CDR1 is MNHNY and CDR2 SVGAGI (reference sequence). The CDR3 has 16 residues. CDR3 DNA: TGTGCCAGCAGTTACCCAGGGGTAACGAACACCGGGGAGCTGTTTTTT. Its translation is CASSYPGVTNTGELFF.